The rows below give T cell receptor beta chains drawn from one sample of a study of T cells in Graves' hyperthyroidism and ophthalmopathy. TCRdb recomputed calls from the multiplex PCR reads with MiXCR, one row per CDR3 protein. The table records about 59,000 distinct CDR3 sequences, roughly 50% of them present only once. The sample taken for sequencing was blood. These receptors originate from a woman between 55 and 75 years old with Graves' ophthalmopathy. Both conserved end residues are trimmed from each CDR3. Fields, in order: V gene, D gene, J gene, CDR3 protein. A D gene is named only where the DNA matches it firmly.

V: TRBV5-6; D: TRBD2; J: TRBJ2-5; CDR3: ASSLRTSGYLETQY
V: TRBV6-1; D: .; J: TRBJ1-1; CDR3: ASSPGGMGNTEAF
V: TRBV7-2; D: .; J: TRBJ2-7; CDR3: ASSLMRRGSYEQY
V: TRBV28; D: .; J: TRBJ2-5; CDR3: ASSWDSQETQY
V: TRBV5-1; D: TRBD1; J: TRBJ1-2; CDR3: ASSRGTARYT
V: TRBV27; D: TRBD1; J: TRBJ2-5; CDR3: ASSNTGVAETQY
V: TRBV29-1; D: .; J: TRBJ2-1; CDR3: SVGRKERGMAPGCEQF
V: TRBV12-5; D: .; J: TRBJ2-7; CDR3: ASGPGQY
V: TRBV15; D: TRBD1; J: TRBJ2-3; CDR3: ATSRDQGADTQY
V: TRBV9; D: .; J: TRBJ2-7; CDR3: ASSVGLSNTGEQY
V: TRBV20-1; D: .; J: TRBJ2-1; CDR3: SASLRGLDEQF
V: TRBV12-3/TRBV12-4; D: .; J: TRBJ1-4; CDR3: ASSLEGDPNEKLF
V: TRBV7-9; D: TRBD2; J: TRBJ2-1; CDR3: ASSLSSQAGGKNEQF
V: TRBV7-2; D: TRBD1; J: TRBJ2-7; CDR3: ASRRGQVPYEQY
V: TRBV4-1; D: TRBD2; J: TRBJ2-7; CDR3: ASSPLGGASYEQY
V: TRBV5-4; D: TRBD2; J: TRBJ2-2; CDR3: ASSLSRGLAGVRTGELF
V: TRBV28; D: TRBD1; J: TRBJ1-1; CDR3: ASSLTQGGGGGAEAF
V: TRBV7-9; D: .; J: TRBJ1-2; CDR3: ASSLHVLGAVDYGYT
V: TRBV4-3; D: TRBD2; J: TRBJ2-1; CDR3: ASSQAERGAVNEQF
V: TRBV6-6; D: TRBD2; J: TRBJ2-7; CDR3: ASRDLAGGSHYEQY
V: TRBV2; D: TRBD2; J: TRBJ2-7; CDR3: ASSFGSGEVYVQY
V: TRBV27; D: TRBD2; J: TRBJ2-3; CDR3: ASSLLAGLTDTQY
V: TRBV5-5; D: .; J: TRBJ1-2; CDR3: ASSFGTRDNGYT
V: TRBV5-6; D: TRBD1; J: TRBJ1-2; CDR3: ASSYRQGAISGYT
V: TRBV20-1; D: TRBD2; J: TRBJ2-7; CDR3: SARVRGRAFSEQY
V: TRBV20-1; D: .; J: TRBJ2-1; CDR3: SAREGLMYNEQF
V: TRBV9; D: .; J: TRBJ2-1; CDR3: ASSEQF
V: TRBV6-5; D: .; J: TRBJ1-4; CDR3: AISEGRWEKLF
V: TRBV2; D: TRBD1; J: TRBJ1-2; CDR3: ASTLRTGGSYGYT
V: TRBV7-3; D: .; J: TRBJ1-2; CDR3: ASSLIDGTYGYT
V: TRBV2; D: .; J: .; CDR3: ASSVEGSGRLH
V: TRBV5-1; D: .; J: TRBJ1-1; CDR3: ASSLVPGGQNTEAF
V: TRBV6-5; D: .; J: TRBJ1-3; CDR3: ASSSGGPGNTIY
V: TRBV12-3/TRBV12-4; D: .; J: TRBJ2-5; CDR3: ASSLDPRSETQY
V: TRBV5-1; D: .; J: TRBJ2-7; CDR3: ASSWRDSTYEQY
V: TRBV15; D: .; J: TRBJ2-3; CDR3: ATSGGGDTSDTQY
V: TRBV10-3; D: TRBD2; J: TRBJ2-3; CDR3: AISFSGGGDTQY
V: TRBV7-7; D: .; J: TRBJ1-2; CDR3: ASSPYGAGYT
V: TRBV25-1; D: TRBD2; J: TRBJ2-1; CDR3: ASSGPRGGSYNEQF
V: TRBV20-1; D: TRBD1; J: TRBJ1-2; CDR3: SARRRDRPLGYT
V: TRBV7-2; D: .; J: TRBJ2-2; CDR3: ASSLGGGGRTGELF
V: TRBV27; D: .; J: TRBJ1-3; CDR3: ASSSFQSGSKGNTMY
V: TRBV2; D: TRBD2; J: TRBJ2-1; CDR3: ASSEVSGGVQF
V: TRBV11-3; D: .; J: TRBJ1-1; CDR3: ASSLDRWDTEAF
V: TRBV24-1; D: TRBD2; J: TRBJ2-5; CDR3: ATSETFGTSGRVTETQY
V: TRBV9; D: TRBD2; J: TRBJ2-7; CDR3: ASSVDAGGINEQY
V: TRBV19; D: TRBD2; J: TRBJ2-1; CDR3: ASSSSGLALRNEQF
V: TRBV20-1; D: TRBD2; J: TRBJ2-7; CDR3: SASPSGRPRGHEQY
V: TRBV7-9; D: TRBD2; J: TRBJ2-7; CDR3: ASSFRTSGRSFVQY
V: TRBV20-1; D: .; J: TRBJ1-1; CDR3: SARVSGSF
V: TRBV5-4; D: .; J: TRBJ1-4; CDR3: ASSLGGYGVEKLF
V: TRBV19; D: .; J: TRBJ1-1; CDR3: ASSIGSGVKTEAF
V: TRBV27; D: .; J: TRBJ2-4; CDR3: ASSWSGTGAKNIQY